These T cell receptor beta chains were read from a single sample in a study of shared clonotypes between healthy human individuals. Here immunoSEQ multiplex PCR was the method, and the copy in TCRdb shows in-frame clones only, minus some. The table has nearly 1,000,000 clones, approximately 80% seen once. The sample consisted of memory CD4+ T cells sorted from blood. The receptors come from a man younger than 35 in good health. CDR3s include the opening cysteine and the closing phenylalanine or tryptophan. The D gene is left open where the match is weak. Expanded clones are given a class, and other clones once, few, many or no size at all.

j_call: TRBJ2-2; d_call: TRBD2; v_call: TRBV10-3; clone_size: NA; cdr3_aa: CATGLAGGRVTGELFF; cdr3_nt: TGTGCCACCGGACTAGCGGGAGGGCGGGTCACCGGGGAGCTGTTTTTT
j_call: TRBJ1-3; d_call: NA; v_call: TRBV10-3; clone_size: NA; cdr3_aa: CAISAVLSSGNTIYF; cdr3_nt: TGTGCCATCAGCGCAGTCTTGAGCTCTGGAAACACCATATATTTT
j_call: TRBJ2-2; d_call: NA; v_call: TRBV6-1; clone_size: NA; cdr3_aa: CASLRGGTGELFF; cdr3_nt: TGTGCCAGCTTAAGGGGTGGCACCGGGGAGCTGTTTTTT
j_call: TRBJ1-4; d_call: NA; v_call: TRBV28; clone_size: NA; cdr3_aa: CASSSGTVTNEKLFF; cdr3_nt: TGTGCCAGCAGTTCAGGGACTGTAACTAATGAAAAACTGTTTTTT
j_call: TRBJ2-7; d_call: NA; v_call: TRBV7-2; clone_size: few; cdr3_aa: CASSLELDPAYEQYF; cdr3_nt: TGTGCCAGCAGCTTAGAGCTAGACCCTGCCTACGAGCAGTACTTC
j_call: TRBJ2-3; d_call: NA; v_call: TRBV6-6; clone_size: NA; cdr3_aa: CASGKARRDTDTQYF; cdr3_nt: TGTGCCAGTGGTAAGGCCCGCCGGGACACAGATACGCAGTATTTT
j_call: TRBJ2-7; d_call: NA; v_call: TRBV5-4; clone_size: NA; cdr3_aa: CASSFGRAGALNEQYF; cdr3_nt: TGTGCCAGCAGCTTTGGGCGGGCAGGGGCCCTAAACGAGCAGTACTTC
j_call: TRBJ1-2; d_call: NA; v_call: TRBV10-2; clone_size: NA; cdr3_aa: CASSESFRDRGYTF; cdr3_nt: TGCGCCAGCAGTGAGTCCTTCCGGGACCGGGGCTACACCTTC
j_call: TRBJ2-3; d_call: NA; v_call: TRBV2; clone_size: NA; cdr3_aa: CASSGVGLVTDTQYF; cdr3_nt: TGTGCCAGCAGTGGGGTGGGATTAGTCACAGATACGCAGTATTTT
j_call: TRBJ2-1; d_call: NA; v_call: TRBV18; clone_size: NA; cdr3_aa: CASSPPNQNLAINEQFF; cdr3_nt: TGTGCCAGCTCACCACCTAACCAGAACCTCGCCATCAATGAGCAGTTCTTC
j_call: TRBJ2-1; d_call: NA; v_call: TRBV6-1; clone_size: NA; cdr3_aa: CASREDPAYNEQFF; cdr3_nt: TGTGCCAGCCGCGAGGACCCGGCCTACAATGAGCAGTTCTTC
j_call: TRBJ2-4; d_call: NA; v_call: TRBV2; clone_size: NA; cdr3_aa: CASSAVGGAKNIQYF; cdr3_nt: TGTGCCAGCAGTGCCGTCGGGGGAGCCAAAAACATTCAGTACTTC
j_call: TRBJ2-2; d_call: NA; v_call: TRBV2; clone_size: NA; cdr3_aa: CASRSENTGELFF; cdr3_nt: TGTGCCAGCCGGTCCGAGAACACCGGGGAGCTGTTTTTT
j_call: TRBJ2-1; d_call: TRBD2; v_call: TRBV6-6; clone_size: NA; cdr3_aa: CASSDVGLANEQFF; cdr3_nt: TGTGCCAGCAGCGACGTGGGACTAGCGAATGAGCAGTTCTTC
j_call: TRBJ2-7; d_call: NA; v_call: TRBV30; clone_size: NA; cdr3_aa: CAWSVEGRYEQYF; cdr3_nt: TGTGCCTGGAGTGTAGAAGGAAGGTACGAGCAGTACTTC
j_call: TRBJ2-1; d_call: TRBD2; v_call: TRBV30; clone_size: NA; cdr3_aa: CAWSSVSAGGSYNEQFF; cdr3_nt: TGTGCCTGGAGCTCCGTTTCTGCGGGGGGCTCCTACAATGAGCAGTTCTTC
j_call: TRBJ2-7; d_call: TRBD1; v_call: TRBV6-5; clone_size: many; cdr3_aa: CASRSRDRVNEQYF; cdr3_nt: TGTGCCAGCAGAAGCCGGGACAGGGTCAACGAGCAGTACTTC
j_call: TRBJ1-3; d_call: NA; v_call: TRBV19; clone_size: NA; cdr3_aa: CASSTDNSGNTIYF; cdr3_nt: TGTGCCAGTAGTACCGACAACTCTGGAAACACCATATATTTT
j_call: TRBJ1-4; d_call: TRBD1; v_call: TRBV19; clone_size: NA; cdr3_aa: CASSSRTGEKLFF; cdr3_nt: TGTGCCAGTAGTTCACGGACAGGCGAAAAACTGTTTTTT
j_call: TRBJ1-1; d_call: NA; v_call: TRBV12-5; clone_size: NA; cdr3_aa: CASGEDTEAFF; cdr3_nt: TGTGCTAGTGGTGAGGACACTGAAGCTTTCTTT
j_call: TRBJ2-3; d_call: NA; v_call: TRBV5-6; clone_size: once; cdr3_aa: CASSSLGGAQYF; cdr3_nt: TGTGCCAGCAGCTCCCTAGGGGGAGCGCAGTATTTT
j_call: TRBJ2-7; d_call: TRBD2; v_call: TRBV13; clone_size: NA; cdr3_aa: CASSRGGSGKAYEQYF; cdr3_nt: TGTGCCAGCAGCAGGGGGGGTAGCGGGAAGGCCTACGAGCAGTACTTC
j_call: TRBJ1-2; d_call: TRBD1; v_call: TRBV4-3; clone_size: NA; cdr3_aa: CASSQDLTGGWDGYTF; cdr3_nt: TGCGCCAGCAGCCAAGACCTTACAGGGGGCTGGGATGGCTACACCTTC
j_call: TRBJ2-1; d_call: NA; v_call: TRBV12-1; clone_size: NA; cdr3_aa: CASSPKPASGDLLISYNEQFF; cdr3_nt: TGTGCCAGCAGCCCGAAACCGGCTAGCGGAGACTTACTTATCTCCTACAATGAGCAGTTCTTC
j_call: TRBJ1-2; d_call: TRBD1; v_call: TRBV5-1; clone_size: NA; cdr3_aa: CASSPLGQASNYGYTF; cdr3_nt: TGCGCCAGCAGCCCGCTCGGACAGGCCTCTAACTATGGCTACACCTTC
j_call: TRBJ2-1; d_call: TRBD2; v_call: TRBV4-1; clone_size: NA; cdr3_aa: CASSGLAGGPWNEQFF; cdr3_nt: TGCGCCAGCAGCGGACTAGCGGGAGGGCCTTGGAATGAGCAGTTCTTC
j_call: TRBJ1-2; d_call: NA; v_call: TRBV6-1; clone_size: NA; cdr3_aa: CASSEHTAWSGYTF; cdr3_nt: TGTGCCAGCAGTGAGCACACGGCCTGGTCGGGCTACACCTTC
j_call: TRBJ2-7; d_call: NA; v_call: TRBV10-3; clone_size: NA; cdr3_aa: CAIRSQGYEQYF; cdr3_nt: TGTGCCATCAGGTCCCAGGGGTACGAGCAGTACTTC
j_call: TRBJ2-6; d_call: TRBD1; v_call: TRBV7-2; clone_size: few; cdr3_aa: CASSPRGGGGANVLTF; cdr3_nt: TGTGCCAGCAGCCCGCGAGGGGGCGGTGGGGCCAACGTCCTGACTTTC
j_call: TRBJ1-2; d_call: NA; v_call: TRBV5-6; clone_size: NA; cdr3_aa: CASSLRGARGDYGYTF; cdr3_nt: TGTGCCAGCAGCTTGAGAGGGGCCCGGGGAGACTATGGCTACACCTTC
j_call: TRBJ2-3; d_call: TRBD2; v_call: TRBV5-1; clone_size: NA; cdr3_aa: CASRPLAGSTDTQYF; cdr3_nt: TGCGCCAGCCGCCCACTAGCGGGTAGCACAGATACGCAGTATTTT
j_call: TRBJ2-1; d_call: NA; v_call: TRBV10-3; clone_size: NA; cdr3_aa: CAISPVQRGLGINEQFF; cdr3_nt: TGTGCCATCAGTCCAGTCCAGAGGGGGTTGGGAATCAATGAGCAGTTCTTC
j_call: TRBJ1-2; d_call: TRBD1; v_call: TRBV12-5; clone_size: many; cdr3_aa: CASGTDRVGDSNYGYTF; cdr3_nt: TGTGCTAGTGGCACGGACAGGGTAGGGGATTCCAACTATGGCTACACCTTC
j_call: TRBJ1-1; d_call: NA; v_call: TRBV6-1; clone_size: few; cdr3_aa: CASRVTEAFF; cdr3_nt: TGTGCCAGCAGGGTCACTGAAGCTTTCTTT
j_call: TRBJ2-5; d_call: TRBD1; v_call: TRBV5-4; clone_size: few; cdr3_aa: CASSPSSDRGGETQYF; cdr3_nt: TGTGCCAGCAGCCCCTCTTCTGACAGGGGAGGAGAGACCCAGTACTTC
j_call: TRBJ2-3; d_call: NA; v_call: TRBV6-1; clone_size: few; cdr3_aa: CASSGGLNPDTQYF; cdr3_nt: TGTGCCAGCAGTGGGGGACTGAATCCAGATACGCAGTATTTT
j_call: TRBJ1-6; d_call: NA; v_call: TRBV6-6; clone_size: NA; cdr3_aa: CASRPGAGADSPLHF; cdr3_nt: TGTGCCAGCAGGCCGGGGGCAGGTGCGGATTCACCCCTCCACTTT
j_call: TRBJ1-1; d_call: TRBD1; v_call: TRBV5-1; clone_size: few; cdr3_aa: CASSLVSGGGTEAFF; cdr3_nt: TGCGCCAGCAGCTTGGTTTCAGGGGGAGGCACTGAAGCTTTCTTT